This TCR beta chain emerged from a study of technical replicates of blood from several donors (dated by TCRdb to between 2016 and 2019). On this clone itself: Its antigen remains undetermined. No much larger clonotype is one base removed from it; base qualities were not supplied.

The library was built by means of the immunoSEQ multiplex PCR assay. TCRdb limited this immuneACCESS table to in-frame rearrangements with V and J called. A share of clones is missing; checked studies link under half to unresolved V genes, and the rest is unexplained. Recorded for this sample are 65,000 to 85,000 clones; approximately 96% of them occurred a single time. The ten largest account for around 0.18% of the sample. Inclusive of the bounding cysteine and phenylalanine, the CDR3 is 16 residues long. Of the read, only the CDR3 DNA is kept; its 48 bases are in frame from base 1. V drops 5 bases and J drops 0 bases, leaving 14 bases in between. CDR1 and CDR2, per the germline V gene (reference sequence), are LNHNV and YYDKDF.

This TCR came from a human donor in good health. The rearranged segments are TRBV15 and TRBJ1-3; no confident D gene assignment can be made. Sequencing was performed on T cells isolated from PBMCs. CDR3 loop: CATSPGLADSGNTIYF. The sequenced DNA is TGTGCCACCAGCCCGGGGTTGGCGGACTCTGGAAACACCATATATTTT.